Presented here are 18 T cell receptor beta chains from one specimen sequenced in a study of T-cell memory formation after mild COVID-19 (dated by TCRdb to the early 2020s). The library was obtained by 5' RACE. Sequencing relied on an Illumina NovaSeq 6000. TCRdb trimmed the raw reads at Q25, called clones with MiXCR and kept productive beta chains. Identical CDR3 protein sequences are pooled into one entry, listed with their most common genes and DNA. Recorded for this sample are just under 150,000 distinct CDR3 sequences; around 21% of them occurred a single time. The ten largest clones represent approximately 2% of the sample. The sample consisted of PBMCs or a T cell subset sorted from them (not recorded which). These receptors were taken from an adult woman who had mild COVID-19 (a few samples of this study predate the infection). The sample titles of this study are shuffled in the database, so cell type and time point are left out; the donor was told from shared clones.

Only a few counts were recorded for this clonotype. The CDR3 bases are TGTGCCAGCAGCCTTGGTGGGGGAGGAACTGAAGCTTTCTTT. Its translation: CASSLGGGGTEAFF. The chain couples TRBV12-3 or TRBV12-4 to TRBJ1-1; tentative D call: TRBD1 (5 bases). Trimming removed 6 bases at V and 5 bases at J, with 16 bases between. The CDR3 is 14 amino acids.

The chain joins TRBV6-1 to TRBJ1-1; D unresolved. V was trimmed by 6 bases and J by 6 bases, leaving 14 bases between them. The CDR3 length is 13 residues. Germline V gene data show CDR1 as MNHNS and CDR2 as SASEGT. Here the CDR3 DNA reads TGTGCCAGCAGGATAACAAGTGGAGCTGAAGCTTTCTTT. It translates to CASRITSGAEAFF.

The J gene is TRBJ2-7, the V gene TRBV27, with 8 nucleotides matching TRBD1. V shed 2 bases, J shed 2 bases, and the junction held 2 bases outside the gene matches. The CDR3 sequence is 14 residues long. Germline lookup yields CDR1 MNHEY and CDR2 SMNVEV (reference sequence). The CDR3 coding sequence is TGTGCCAGCAGTTTAGACAGGGGCACCTACGAGCAGTACTTC. Its protein is CASSLDRGTYEQYF.

The V gene is TRBV20-1, the J gene TRBJ1-1, with D possibly matching TRBD1 (5 bases). Germline V gene lookup returns CDR1 DFQATT and CDR2 SNEGSKA (reference sequence). The CDR3 runs 12 residues. V lost 7 bases and J lost 5, with 14 bases in between. CDR3 sequence (DNA): TGCAGTGTCCAGGGACCGGGAACTGAAGCTTTCTTT. This encodes CSVQGPGTEAFF.

The rearrangement uses TRBV12-3 or TRBV12-4 and TRBJ2-7; D may match TRBD1 or TRBD2 (5 bases each). The CDR3 extends over 13 amino acids. V lost 7 bases to trimming and J lost 6 bases, with 16 bases between them. This chain's CDR3 is CASTHSRGGEQYF. CDR3 nucleotides: TGTGCCAGCACCCATTCCCGGGGCGGCGAGCAGTACTTC.

This chain links TRBV9 with TRBJ2-7; 10 nucleotides agree with TRBD1. The CDR3 consists of 14 residues. J gave up 3 bases and V 2 bases, and 2 bases lay outside the gene matches. Germline lookup yields CDR1 SGDLS and CDR2 YYNGEE. CDR3 region: CASSVGQGNYEQYF. CDR3 nucleotide sequence: TGTGCCAGCAGCGTGGGACAGGGGAACTACGAGCAGTACTTC.

The CDR3 reads CATSALAGGLDEQFF. As DNA, the CDR3 is TGTGCCACCAGCGCCCTAGCGGGAGGCTTAGATGAGCAGTTCTTC. The chain couples TRBV15 to TRBJ2-1; 11 nucleotides agree with TRBD2. Looked up from germline, CDR1 is LNHNV and CDR2 is YYDKDF (reference sequence). Unmatched junction bases numbered 8, after V lost 5 bases and J lost 8 bases. The CDR3 spans 15 residues.

The V call is TRBV20-1, the J call TRBJ1-2; D not certain. This CDR3 is 12 amino acids long. Deletions cut 7 bases from V and 2 bases from J, with 11 bases between. CDR1 is DFQATT and CDR2 is SNEGSKA in the germline V gene (reference sequence). As DNA, the CDR3 is TGCAGTGAGCGTGGCACAAACTATGGCTACACCTTC. Translation gives CSERGTNYGYTF.

CDR3 protein: CSVGYNEQFF. The CDR3, as DNA: TGCAGCGTTGGCTACAATGAGCAGTTCTTC. The chain has TRBV29-1 and TRBJ2-1; D gene ambiguous. Trimming removed 4 bases at V and 3 bases at J, with 1 base between. CDR3 length: 10 amino acids. The germline V gene has CDR1 SQVTM and CDR2 ANQGSEA.

Here the CDR3 reads CASNQGNSYGYTF. CDR3 coding DNA: TGTGCCAGCAACCAGGGGAACAGCTATGGCTACACCTTC. The chain employs TRBV6-2 or TRBV6-3 and TRBJ1-2; tentatively, D is TRBD1 (6 bases). The CDR3 sequence is 13 residues long. Germline V lookup: CDR1 MNHEY, CDR2 SVGEGT. V lost 7 bases and J lost 4, with 13 bases in between.

The chain joins TRBV5-1 to TRBJ1-4, with D maybe TRBD1 (5 bases). CDR1 is SGHRS, CDR2 YFSETQ, per germline. This CDR3 region has 15 residues. Trimming took off 1 base at V and 6 bases at J, with 13 bases between the two ends. The CDR3 bases are TGCGCCAGCAGCTTGTCCGGGACCCCGGATGAAAAACTGTTTTTT. This codes for CASSLSGTPDEKLFF.

This chain connects TRBV6-6 to TRBJ2-3; TRBD2 matches at 12 bases. V lost 0 bases, J lost 2 bases, and 6 bases stayed unmatched. This CDR3 is 18 amino acids long. Germline V gene data show CDR1 as MNHNY and CDR2 as SVGAGI (reference sequence). In DNA form, the CDR3 reads TGTGCCAGCAGTTACTCTCCACTAGCGGGGGGAAACACAGATACGCAGTATTTT. This encodes CASSYSPLAGGNTDTQYF.

This clonotype was counted only a few times. The CDR3 DNA follows: TGTGCCAGCAGTTTAAGGTATCCCCAGGTGAACACTGAAGCTTTCTTT. Its protein product is CASSLRYPQVNTEAFF. The chain couples TRBV12-3 or TRBV12-4 to TRBJ1-1; D gene uncertain. This CDR3 has 16 amino acids. Trimming removed 2 bases from V and 0 bases from J, with 13 bases in between.

The V and J genes are TRBV6-5 and TRBJ2-7; no definite D call. V lost 5 bases, J lost 1 base, and 12 bases lay in between. CDR3 length equals 14 residues. Germline CDR1 MNHEY, CDR2 SVGAGI. Written as DNA, the CDR3 is TGTGCCAGCAGTCCCCCAGGCAAATCCTACGAGCAGTACTTC. It codes for CASSPPGKSYEQYF.

This clonotype occurred a few times. The chain is built from TRBV28 and TRBJ1-2, with D tentatively TRBD1 (6 bases). The CDR3 runs to 13 residues. CDR1 is MDHEN and CDR2 is SYDVKM in the germline V gene. Trimming removed 3 bases from V and 8 bases from J, with 13 bases in between. CDR3 nucleotides: TGTGCCAGCAGTTTCCCTGGGGGCGAGGGCTACACCTTC. Translation: CASSFPGGEGYTF.

J is TRBJ2-1 and V is TRBV20-1; no clear D gene. The V end lost 7 bases, the J end lost 4 bases, and 17 bases lay between the germline ends. CDR3 length equals 14 residues. Germline V gene data show CDR1 as DFQATT and CDR2 as SNEGSKA (reference sequence). CDR3 region: CSVPTALGYNEQFF. The CDR3 bases are TGCAGTGTGCCCACGGCCTTGGGTTACAATGAGCAGTTCTTC.

This rearrangement joins TRBV25-1 to TRBJ1-2; the match to TRBD1 covers 7 bases. CDR3 length equals 13 residues. Germline CDR1 MGHDK, CDR2 SYGVNS. J lost 3 bases, V lost 5 bases, and 3 bases had no gene match. CDR3 sequence (DNA): TGTGCCAGCAGTCGGGGGACAGACTATGGCTACACCTTC. Translating gives CASSRGTDYGYTF.

The chain carries TRBV4-1 and TRBJ2-1; maybe TRBD1 (5 bases). Germline lookup yields CDR1 MGHRA and CDR2 YSYEKL. This CDR3 comprises 14 residues. V lost 5 bases and J lost 8, with 16 bases in between. The CDR3 reads CASSSVVWGDEQFF. CDR3 sequence (DNA): TGCGCCAGCAGCTCGGTGGTCTGGGGCGATGAGCAGTTCTTC.